This T cell receptor beta chain was captured by sequencing in a study of shared clonotypes between healthy human individuals. Genomic DNA of each subset was evenly split across several immunoSEQ plates. Libraries were prepared by immunoSEQ multiplex PCR; TCRdb keeps only in-frame clonotypes and omits some of them. The profile covers 2,500,000 or so clones, with just over 90% appearing a single time and around 0.14% taken by the ten largest. Germline lookup yields CDR1 SGHRS and CDR2 YFSETQ. V lost 0 bases to trimming and J lost 2 bases; unmatched junction nucleotides: 4. The CDR3 is 15 residues long.

Sequencing input: naive CD4+ T cells sorted from blood. Described subset: CD45RA+ positively selected. The chain combines TRBV5-1 with TRBJ1-2; 7 positions match TRBD1. This TCR was sampled from a man in his late teens or twenties in good health. The CDR3 spells CASSLAAGGNYGYTF. The CDR3 DNA is TGCGCCAGCAGCTTGGCAGCAGGGGGAAACTATGGCTACACCTTC.